A single sample gave rise to the 27 T cell receptor beta chains below, sequenced in a study of cytomegalovirus exposure and HLA in healthy donors. PCR amplification relied on 60 Vbeta primers (plus 13 Jbeta primers). Method: immunoSEQ multiplex PCR; TCRdb's copy keeps in-frame clones and lacks some. In the table there are under 150,000 clones, approximately 80% of which are singletons. Sequenced input: PBMCs. These receptors all come from a man between 45 and 60 years old in good health and CMV-seronegative.

This clone appeared a single time. The rearrangement uses TRBV19 and TRBJ2-1; TRBD2 aligns across 9 bases. Germline assignment: CDR1 LNHDA and CDR2 SQIVND (reference sequence). The length of the CDR3 is 14 residues. J was trimmed by 8 bases and V by 4 bases; bases with no gene match: 6. CDR3 sequence (DNA): TGTGCCAGTAGTAGGGCTAGCGGGAAAGATGAGCAGTTCTTC. Protein: CASSRASGKDEQFF.

This clone occurred a few times. This sequence joins TRBV11-2 and TRBJ2-5; 8 nucleotides match TRBD1. V lost 8 bases, J lost 5 bases, and 13 bases stayed unmatched. Germline lookup yields CDR1 SGHAT and CDR2 FQNNGV. CDR3 length: 15 residues. The CDR3 protein is CASVDSWTGQETQYF. CDR3 bases: TGTGCCAGCGTGGATTCCTGGACAGGGCAGGAGACCCAGTACTTC.

V is TRBV7-9 and J is TRBJ2-1; 11 positions match TRBD2. The CDR3 runs to 15 residues. V dropped 5 bases and J dropped 5; count of bases not matched to a gene: 5. Germline CDR1 is SEHNR and CDR2 is FQNEAQ (reference sequence). CDR3 nucleotide sequence: TGTGCCAGCAGCCCAATACTAGCGGGGGACAATGAGCAGTTCTTC. This translates into CASSPILAGDNEQFF.

The sample holds a few counts of this clone. This rearrangement joins TRBV6-5 to TRBJ1-3, with D maybe TRBD1 (5 bases). Germline-derived CDR1 and CDR2 are MNHEY and SVGAGI. The CDR3 is 13 residues long. V dropped 7 bases and J dropped 5 bases, with 12 bases sitting between them. CDR3 sequence reads: CASMTVSRNTIYF. The CDR3 bases are TGTGCCAGCATGACAGTTTCACGAAACACCATATATTTT.

The V call is TRBV5-1, the J call TRBJ2-3; TRBD2 matches 10 bases. The CDR3 runs 15 residues. Germline values: CDR1 SGHRS, CDR2 YFSETQ. V trimming: 6 bases; J trimming: 6 bases; junction bases outside the gene matches: 10. CDR3 in DNA: TGCGCCAGCACCCAAGCGGGGGGGTTCGGGGATACGCAGTATTTT. Translated, it gives CASTQAGGFGDTQYF.

The chain combines TRBV2 with TRBJ1-2; D is unresolved. Germline lookup yields CDR1 SNHLY and CDR2 FYNNEI. V lost 7 bases and J 8 bases, leaving 23 bases between the germline ends. The CDR3 consists of 15 residues. For the CDR3, the DNA is TGTGCCAGCACCAACTCAGCACGGGGAGCGCAGGGCTACACCTTC. It codes for CASTNSARGAQGYTF.

This sequence joins TRBV6-1 and TRBJ2-5; no definite D call. The germline V gene has CDR1 MNHNS and CDR2 SASEGT. V lost 3 bases to trimming and J lost 0 bases, with 11 bases between them. The CDR3 sequence is 15 residues long. The CDR3 spells CASSDFGGYQETQYF. CDR3 in DNA: TGTGCCAGCAGTGATTTCGGCGGATACCAAGAGACCCAGTACTTC.

The rearrangement joins TRBV11-2 to TRBJ2-1; TRBD1 matches 9 bases. Germline CDR1 and CDR2: SGHAT and FQNNGV. V shed 5 bases and J 8 bases; nucleotides not matched to a gene: 4. This CDR3 has 13 residues. The CDR3 reads CASSLTGGYEQFF. The DNA of the CDR3 is TGTGCCAGCAGCCTCACAGGGGGCTATGAGCAGTTCTTC.

The chain couples TRBV19 to TRBJ1-4; D might be TRBD1 (5 bases). Germline V lookup: CDR1 LNHDA, CDR2 SQIVND (reference sequence). This CDR3 has 15 amino acids. Between the trimmed V and J ends, which lost 6 bases and 5 bases, there was a span of 16 bases. CDR3 coding DNA: TGTGCCAGTAGACGGGTCGACCCAGGGAATGAAAAACTGTTTTTT. It specifies CASRRVDPGNEKLFF.

This clone was counted a single time. The V gene is TRBV9, the J gene TRBJ2-6; possibly TRBD1 for D (6 bases). Trimming left V 4 bases short and J 4 bases short, with 12 bases between. CDR1 and CDR2 (germline): SGDLS, YYNGEE. The CDR3 extends over 15 amino acids. In DNA form, the CDR3 reads TGTGCCAGCAGCCTTCAGGGGCCCGGGGCCAACGTCCTGACTTTC. Protein: CASSLQGPGANVLTF. Looking up the rest from reference TRBV9 and TRBJ2-6 gives the full variable domain: DSGVTQTPKHLITATGQRVTLRCSPRSGDLSVYWYQQSLDQGLQFLIQYYNGEERAKGNILERFSAQQFPDLHSELNLSSLELGDSALYFCASSLQGPGANVLTFGAGSRLTVL.

The V and J genes are TRBV28 and TRBJ2-7, with TRBD1 matching 7 bases. Trimming removed 7 bases from V and 7 bases from J; junction bases left unmatched: 7. There are 12 residues in the CDR3. In germline, CDR1 is MDHEN, CDR2 SYDVKM. The CDR3 coding sequence is TGTGCCAGCAAACAGGGGTCAGAAGAGCAGTACTTC. Its protein is CASKQGSEEQYF.

The J gene is TRBJ1-2, the V gene TRBV4-1, with 8 nucleotides matching TRBD1. The germline V gene encodes CDR1 MGHRA and CDR2 YSYEKL. V shed 3 bases, J shed 2 bases, and the junction held 5 bases outside the gene matches. CDR3 size: 15 residues. The CDR3 protein is CASSQETGANYGYTF. The CDR3 nucleotides read TGCGCCAGCAGCCAGGAGACAGGGGCAAACTATGGCTACACCTTC.

This clone was detected only a few times. The V gene is TRBV21-1, the J gene TRBJ2-7; no DNA check was done on the table's D call, TRBD1. TRBV21-1 is described as a pseudogene. The CDR3 contains 11 residues. CDR3 DNA: TGTGCCCCAGGGGGCTCCTACGAGCAGTACTTC. Protein: CAPGGSYEQYF.

The CDR3 sequence: CASSLGGRVDTEAFF. The CDR3 DNA reads as TGTGCCAGCAGCTTAGGTGGCAGGGTGGACACTGAAGCTTTCTTT. This chain uses TRBV7-9 with TRBJ1-1; maybe TRBD1 (5 bases). Trimming left V 1 base short and J 3 bases short, with 12 bases between. Germline lookup yields CDR1 SEHNR and CDR2 FQNEAQ (reference sequence). The CDR3 totals 15 residues.

The rearrangement uses TRBV27 and TRBJ1-4, with a weak D call TRBD1 (5 bases). Germline values: CDR1 MNHEY, CDR2 SMNVEV (reference sequence). V was clipped by 6 bases and J by 4 bases, with 6 bases between them. This CDR3 contains 12 residues. The CDR3 protein is CASRTVNEKLFF. In DNA, the CDR3 is TGTGCCAGCAGGACAGTTAATGAAAAACTGTTTTTT.

The chain employs TRBV2 and TRBJ2-7; the match to TRBD1 covers 10 bases. The CDR3 spans 13 residues. The V and J ends lost 6 bases and 6 bases, in that order; junction bases with no gene match: 5. In germline, CDR1 is SNHLY, CDR2 FYNNEI. CDR3 sequence reads: CASRGTGDGEQYF. The CDR3 DNA is TGTGCCAGCAGAGGGACAGGGGACGGCGAGCAGTACTTC.

The chain has TRBV5-1 and TRBJ1-1; a weak D match, TRBD1 (6 bases). Trimming cost V 0 bases and J 5 bases, with 17 bases left between them. Germline values: CDR1 SGHRS, CDR2 YFSETQ. This CDR3 has 16 residues. Here the CDR3 reads CASSLEGGRRNTEAFF. The CDR3 bases are TGCGCCAGCAGCTTGGAGGGGGGGAGGAGAAATACTGAAGCTTTCTTT. The variable domain in full, completed from reference TRBV5-1 and TRBJ1-1, reads KAGVTQTPRYLIKTRGQQVTLSCSPISGHRSVSWYQQTPGQGLQFLFEYFSETQRNKGNFPGRFSGRQFSNSRSEMNVSTLELGDSALYLCASSLEGGRRNTEAFFGQGTRLTVV.

The count of this clone is one. The chain carries TRBV7-2 and TRBJ1-1, with unresolved D. The V end lost 1 base, the J end lost 0 bases, and 9 bases lay between the germline ends. Germline CDR1 is SGHTA and CDR2 is FQGNSA. The CDR3 is 15 amino acids. CDR3 in DNA: TGTGCCAGCAGCTTAGTTTCTTATATGAACACTGAAGCTTTCTTT. It is translated as CASSLVSYMNTEAFF.

The genes are TRBV19 and TRBJ2-5; D possibly corresponds to TRBD1 (6 bases). The CDR3 has 14 residues. Trimming removed 6 bases at V and 0 bases at J, with 11 bases between. Germline CDR1 LNHDA, CDR2 SQIVND (reference sequence). The CDR3 DNA is TGTGCCAGTAGCCGACGGGACAACCAAGAGACCCAGTACTTC. Translation gives CASSRRDNQETQYF.

This clone was counted a few times. This chain joins TRBV11-2 and TRBJ2-1, with 8 bases that match TRBD2. V shed 5 bases and J 9 bases; nucleotides not matched to a gene: 3. CDR1 and CDR2 from the germline V gene are SGHAT and FQNNGV. The CDR3 spans 12 residues. This CDR3 reads CASSAGGPEQFF. The CDR3 DNA sequence: TGTGCCAGCAGCGCGGGAGGCCCTGAGCAGTTCTTC. The full variable domain, completed using reference TRBV11-2 and TRBJ2-1, is EAGVAQSPRYKIIEKRQSVAFWCNPISGHATLYWYQQILGQGPKLLIQFQNNGVVDDSQLPKDRFSAERLKGVDSTLKIQPAKLEDSAVYLCASSAGGPEQFFGPGTRLTVL.

The chain is built from TRBV6-6 and TRBJ2-1; TRBD1 matches 8 bases. V lost 11 bases, J lost 0 bases, and 9 bases stayed unmatched. Germline assignment: CDR1 MNHNY and CDR2 SVGAGI (reference sequence). This CDR3 has 15 amino acids. In DNA, the CDR3 is TGTGCCTGCCAGGGGGCCCTTAGCTCCTACAATGAGCAGTTCTTC. It translates to CACQGALSSYNEQFF.

The genes are TRBV10-2 and TRBJ1-5, with 10 bases aligning to TRBD1. J gave up 1 base and V 2 bases, and 2 bases lay outside the gene matches. The CDR3 consists of 16 residues. The V gene's germline CDR1 is WSHSY and CDR2 SAAADI. The DNA for the CDR3 is TGCGCCAGCAGTGAGCTGGGACAGGGGAGCAATCAGCCCCAGCATTTT. Translating it yields CASSELGQGSNQPQHF.

The chain recombines TRBV19 with TRBJ1-2, with D maybe TRBD1 (5 bases). This CDR3 has 14 residues. Germline V gene lookup returns CDR1 LNHDA and CDR2 SQIVND (reference sequence). Trimming pared 3 bases from V and 4 bases from J, leaving 12 bases between. As DNA, the CDR3 is TGTGCCAGTAGTATGTCAACAGGACGCTATGGCTACACCTTC. Protein product: CASSMSTGRYGYTF.

The chain carries TRBV29-1 and TRBJ1-1; D gene ambiguous. V gave up 5 bases and J gave up 4 bases, with 14 bases separating them. The germline gives CDR1 SQVTM, CDR2 ANQGSEA. The CDR3 contains 13 residues. CDR3 in DNA: TGCAGCGTTCAAACCTTACGAGGCACTGAAGCTTTCTTT. It translates to CSVQTLRGTEAFF. The entire variable domain, with the rest obtained from reference TRBV29-1 and TRBJ1-1, is as follows: SAVISQKPSRDICQRGTSLTIQCQVDSQVTMMFWYRQQPGQSLTLIATANQGSEATYESGFVIDKFPISRPNLTFSTLTVSNMSPEDSSIYLCSVQTLRGTEAFFGQGTRLTVV.

The chain recombines TRBV6-5 with TRBJ2-7; the match to TRBD2 covers 15 bases. Germline CDR1 and CDR2: MNHEY and SVGAGI. Trimming took 8 bases from V and 5 from J; bases not matched to a gene: 1. The CDR3 spans 13 residues. CDR3 loop: CASGLAGGDEQYF. DNA of the CDR3: TGTGCCAGCGGACTAGCGGGAGGGGACGAGCAGTACTTC.

A few counts support this clone. V and J are TRBV2 and TRBJ1-4; D uncertain. Trimming shortened V by 6 bases and J by 4 bases, and 18 bases separated the two germline ends. Looked up from germline, CDR1 is SNHLY and CDR2 is FYNNEI. The CDR3 is 16 amino acids. CDR3 coding DNA: TGTGCCAGCAGGGCGCGGGTGGCACAGAGTAATGAAAAACTGTTTTTT. This encodes CASRARVAQSNEKLFF. Full variable domain (missing parts from reference TRBV2 and TRBJ1-4): EPEVTQTPSHQVTQMGQEVILRCVPISNHLYFYWYRQILGQKVEFLVSFYNNEISEKSEIFDDQFSVERPDGSNFTLKIRSTKLEDSAMYFCASRARVAQSNEKLFFGSGTQLSVL.

The chain carries TRBV15 and TRBJ2-1; 14 bases are shared with TRBD2. The germline gives CDR1 LNHNV, CDR2 YYDKDF (reference sequence). This CDR3 spans 14 amino acids. J lost 5 bases, V lost 7 bases, and 1 base had no gene match. This chain's CDR3 is CATKGLAGDNEQFF. For the CDR3, the DNA is TGTGCCACCAAGGGACTAGCGGGAGACAATGAGCAGTTCTTC.